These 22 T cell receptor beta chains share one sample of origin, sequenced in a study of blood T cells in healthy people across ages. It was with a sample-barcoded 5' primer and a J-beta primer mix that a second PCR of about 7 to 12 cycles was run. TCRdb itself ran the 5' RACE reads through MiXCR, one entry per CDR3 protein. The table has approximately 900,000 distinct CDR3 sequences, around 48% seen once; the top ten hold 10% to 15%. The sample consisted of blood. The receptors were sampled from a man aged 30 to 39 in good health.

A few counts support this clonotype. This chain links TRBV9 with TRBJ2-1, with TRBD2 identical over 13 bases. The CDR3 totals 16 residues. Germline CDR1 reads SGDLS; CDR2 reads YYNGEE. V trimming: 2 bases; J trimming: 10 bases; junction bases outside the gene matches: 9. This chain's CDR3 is CASSVGTSGVSDEQFF. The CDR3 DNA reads TGTGCCAGCAGCGTTGGGACTAGCGGGGTTTCCGACGAGCAGTTCTTC.

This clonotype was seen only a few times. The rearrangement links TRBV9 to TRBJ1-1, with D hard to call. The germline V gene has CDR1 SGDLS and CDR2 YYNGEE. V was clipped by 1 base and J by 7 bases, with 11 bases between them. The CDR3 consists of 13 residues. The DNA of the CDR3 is TGTGCCAGCAGCGTATCTGCGGGTCGTGAAGCTTTCTTT. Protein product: CASSVSAGREAFF.

CDR3 loop: CASSLEGAISGYTF. The CDR3 DNA follows: TGTGCCAGCAGCTTAGAGGGGGCAATTAGTGGCTACACCTTC. The V call is TRBV7-2, the J call TRBJ1-2; 7 nucleotides line up with TRBD1. The CDR3 is 14 residues long. Germline CDR1 SGHTA, CDR2 FQGNSA. The J segment lost 7 bases and the V segment lost 1 base, leaving 6 bases of the junction unmatched. Full variable domain (missing parts from reference TRBV7-2 and TRBJ1-2): GAGVSQSPSNKVTEKGKDVELRCDPISGHTALYWYRQSLGQGLEFLIYFQGNSAPDKSGLPSDRFSAERTGGSVSTLTIQRTQQEDSAVYLCASSLEGAISGYTFGSGTRLTVV.

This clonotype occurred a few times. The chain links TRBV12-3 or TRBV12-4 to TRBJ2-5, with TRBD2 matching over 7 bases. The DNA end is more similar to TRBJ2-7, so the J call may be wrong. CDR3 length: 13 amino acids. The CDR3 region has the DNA TGTGCCAGCAGTTTAGGTTCGGGGGGCGAGCAGTACTTC. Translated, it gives CASSLGSGGEQYF.

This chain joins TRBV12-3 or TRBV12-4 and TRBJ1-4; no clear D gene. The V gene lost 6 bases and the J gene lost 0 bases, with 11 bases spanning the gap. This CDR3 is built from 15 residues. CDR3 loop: CASSPGYPTNEKLFF. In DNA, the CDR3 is TGTGCCAGCAGCCCTGGGTACCCAACTAATGAAAAACTGTTTTTT.

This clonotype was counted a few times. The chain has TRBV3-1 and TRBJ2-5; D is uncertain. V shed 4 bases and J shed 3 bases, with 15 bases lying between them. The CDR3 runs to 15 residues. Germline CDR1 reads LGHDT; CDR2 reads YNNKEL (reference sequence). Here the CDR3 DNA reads TGTGCCAGCAGCCGCCTACGGCCGAACGAAGAGACCCAGTACTTC. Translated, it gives CASSRLRPNEETQYF.

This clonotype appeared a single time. DNA for the CDR3: TGTGCCAGCAGCTCAGGGGACTGGGGCAATCAGCCCCAGCATTTT. It specifies CASSSGDWGNQPQHF. The chain couples TRBV12-3 or TRBV12-4 to TRBJ1-5, with D perhaps matching TRBD1 (6 bases). This CDR3 region has 15 residues. V was cut by 6 bases and J by 2 bases, with 14 bases left in between.

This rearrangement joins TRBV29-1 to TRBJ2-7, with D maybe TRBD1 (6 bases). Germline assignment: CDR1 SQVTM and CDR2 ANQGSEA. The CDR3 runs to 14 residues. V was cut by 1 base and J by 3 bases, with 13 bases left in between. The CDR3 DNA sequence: TGCAGCGTTGAAGGAAAGACAGGTCGCTACGAGCAGTACTTC. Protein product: CSVEGKTGRYEQYF.

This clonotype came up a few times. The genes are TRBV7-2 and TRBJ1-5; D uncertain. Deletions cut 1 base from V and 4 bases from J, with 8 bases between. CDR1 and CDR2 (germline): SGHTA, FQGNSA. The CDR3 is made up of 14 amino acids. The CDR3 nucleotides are TGTGCCAGCAGCTTAGGGTTTTTGAATCAGCCCCAGCATTTT. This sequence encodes CASSLGFLNQPQHF. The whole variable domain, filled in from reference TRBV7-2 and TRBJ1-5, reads GAGVSQSPSNKVTEKGKDVELRCDPISGHTALYWYRQSLGQGLEFLIYFQGNSAPDKSGLPSDRFSAERTGGSVSTLTIQRTQQEDSAVYLCASSLGFLNQPQHFGDGTRLSIL.

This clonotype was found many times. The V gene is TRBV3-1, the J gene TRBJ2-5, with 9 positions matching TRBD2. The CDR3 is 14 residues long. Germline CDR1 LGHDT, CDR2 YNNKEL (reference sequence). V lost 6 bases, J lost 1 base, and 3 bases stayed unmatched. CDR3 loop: CASSLAGSQETQYF. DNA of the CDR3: TGTGCCAGCAGTCTAGCGGGGAGCCAAGAGACCCAGTACTTC.

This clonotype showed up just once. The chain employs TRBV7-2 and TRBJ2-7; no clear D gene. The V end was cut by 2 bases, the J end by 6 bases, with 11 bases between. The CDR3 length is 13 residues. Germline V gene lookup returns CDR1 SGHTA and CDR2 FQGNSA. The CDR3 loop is CASSLQPVGEQYF. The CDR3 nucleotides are TGTGCCAGCAGCTTACAGCCTGTCGGCGAGCAGTACTTC.

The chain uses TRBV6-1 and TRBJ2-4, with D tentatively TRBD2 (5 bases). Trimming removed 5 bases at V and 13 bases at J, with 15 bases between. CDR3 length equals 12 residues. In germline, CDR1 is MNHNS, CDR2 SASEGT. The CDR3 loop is CASSLGEYGQYF. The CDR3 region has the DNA TGTGCCAGCAGTCTGGGAGAGTACGGACAGTACTTC.

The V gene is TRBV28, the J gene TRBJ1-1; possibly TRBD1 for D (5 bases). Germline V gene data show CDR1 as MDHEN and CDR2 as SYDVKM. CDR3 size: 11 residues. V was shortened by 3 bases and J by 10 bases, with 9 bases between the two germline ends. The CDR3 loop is CASSFDSLAFF. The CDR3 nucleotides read TGTGCCAGCAGTTTCGACAGTCTAGCTTTCTTT.

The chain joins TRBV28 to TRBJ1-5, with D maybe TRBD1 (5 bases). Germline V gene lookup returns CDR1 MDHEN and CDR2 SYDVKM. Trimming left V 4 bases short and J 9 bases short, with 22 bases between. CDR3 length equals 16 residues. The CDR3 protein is CASSSAWKGYDLPQHF. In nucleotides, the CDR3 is TGTGCCAGCAGTTCCGCCTGGAAGGGGTACGACCTGCCCCAGCATTTT.

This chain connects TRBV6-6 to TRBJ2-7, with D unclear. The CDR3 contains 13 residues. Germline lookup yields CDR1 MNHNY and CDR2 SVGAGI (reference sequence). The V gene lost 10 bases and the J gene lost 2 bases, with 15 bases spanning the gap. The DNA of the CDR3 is TGTGCCACCGGTAGAGGAGAAGCCTACGAGCAGTACTTC. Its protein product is CATGRGEAYEQYF.

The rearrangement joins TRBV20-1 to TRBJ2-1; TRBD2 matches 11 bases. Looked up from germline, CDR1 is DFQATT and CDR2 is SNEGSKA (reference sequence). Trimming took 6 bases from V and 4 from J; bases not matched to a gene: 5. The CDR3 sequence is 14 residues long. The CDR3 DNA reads TGCAGTGCCCAGACTAGCGGGGATTACAATGAGCAGTTCTTC. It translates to CSAQTSGDYNEQFF.

The CDR3, as DNA: TGTGCCACCAGCAGAGGCACAGGGATCTACGAGCAGTACTTC. Its protein is CATSRGTGIYEQYF. The chain couples TRBV15 to TRBJ2-5, with D possibly being TRBD1 (6 bases). With the DNA end fitting TRBJ2-7 better, the J assignment may be wrong. The CDR3 spans 14 residues. CDR1 LNHNV and CDR2 YYDKDF come from the germline V gene (reference sequence).

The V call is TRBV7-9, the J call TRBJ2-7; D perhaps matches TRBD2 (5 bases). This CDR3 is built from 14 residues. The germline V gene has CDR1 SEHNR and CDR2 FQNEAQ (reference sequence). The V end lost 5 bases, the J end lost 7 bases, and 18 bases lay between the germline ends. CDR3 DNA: TGTGCCAGCAGCGTCGGGCGGGCTGGGATAGAGCAGTACTTC. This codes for CASSVGRAGIEQYF.

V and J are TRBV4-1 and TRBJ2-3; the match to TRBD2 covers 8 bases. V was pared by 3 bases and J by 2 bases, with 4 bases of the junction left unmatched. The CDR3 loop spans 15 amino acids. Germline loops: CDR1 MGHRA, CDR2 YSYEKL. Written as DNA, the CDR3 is TGCGCCAGCAGCCAGACGGGGGGGGCCACAGATACGCAGTATTTT. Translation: CASSQTGGATDTQYF.

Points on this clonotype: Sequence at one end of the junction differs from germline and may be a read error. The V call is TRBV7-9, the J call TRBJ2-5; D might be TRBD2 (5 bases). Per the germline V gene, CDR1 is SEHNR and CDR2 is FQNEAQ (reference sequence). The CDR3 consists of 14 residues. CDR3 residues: CASSPGPGGETRYF. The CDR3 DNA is TGTGCCAGCAGCCCCGGGCCAGGAGGAGAGACCCGGTACTTC. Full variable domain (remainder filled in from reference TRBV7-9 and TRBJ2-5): DTGVSQNPRHKITKRGQNVTFRCDPISEHNRLYWYRQTLGQGPEFLTYFQNEAQLEKSRLLSDRFSAERPKGSFSTLEIQRTEQGDSAMYLCASSPGPGGETRYFGPGTRLLVL.

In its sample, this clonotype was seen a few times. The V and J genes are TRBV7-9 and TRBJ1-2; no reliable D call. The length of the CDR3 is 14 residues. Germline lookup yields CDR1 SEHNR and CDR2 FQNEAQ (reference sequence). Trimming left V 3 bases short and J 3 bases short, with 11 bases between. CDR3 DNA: TGTGCCAGCAGCTTCTCCTTGGACGACTATGGCTACACCTTC. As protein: CASSFSLDDYGYTF.

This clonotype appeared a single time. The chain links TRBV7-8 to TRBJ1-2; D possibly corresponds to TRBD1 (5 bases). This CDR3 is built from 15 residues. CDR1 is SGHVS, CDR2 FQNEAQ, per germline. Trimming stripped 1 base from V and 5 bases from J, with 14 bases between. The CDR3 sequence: CASSLDDERGYGYTF. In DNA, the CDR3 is TGTGCCAGCAGCTTAGATGACGAGCGGGGGTATGGCTACACCTTC.